The 31 T cell receptor beta chains presented below share a single source sample, sequenced in a study of T cell repertoires in cytomegalovirus infection. TCRdb called the reads again in MiXCR, with one record for every CDR3 protein. In the table there are about half a million distinct CDR3 sequences, 40% to 50% of which are singletons. These TCRs' antigens remain unknown. This material consisted of cultured PBMCs, taken from culture after CMV antigen stimulation. The receptor set was obtained from a human donor in good health (CMV status not recorded). Some clones in this sample may be carry-over from other donors' samples.

This clonotype was observed once. V is TRBV20-1 and J is TRBJ2-5; tentative D call: TRBD1 (7 bases). The CDR3 has 15 residues. The V gene lost 0 bases and the J gene lost 3 bases, with 14 bases spanning the gap. Germline values: CDR1 DFQATT, CDR2 SNEGSKA (reference sequence). The chain's CDR3 is CSARDTTGEEETQYF. The DNA for the CDR3 is TGCAGTGCTAGAGACACCACAGGGGAGGAAGAGACCCAGTACTTC.

This clonotype has more than one count but fewer than ten. The chain uses TRBV25-1 and TRBJ1-3, with a tentative D call TRBD1 (6 bases). Germline loops: CDR1 MGHDK, CDR2 SYGVNS. This CDR3 spans 13 amino acids. Trimming shortened V by 8 bases and J by 4 bases, and 12 bases separated the two germline ends. The CDR3 bases are TGTGCCAGCGGCAGGGGTGGCGGAAACACCATATATTTT. Translating gives CASGRGGGNTIYF.

The chain links TRBV7-2 to TRBJ2-3; 10 bases are a match to TRBD2. In germline, CDR1 is SGHTA, CDR2 FQGNSA. The CDR3 consists of 14 residues. The ends lost 10 bases at V and 4 bases at J; junction bases unmatched: 8. CDR3 sequence: CATGPSGSSDTQYF. CDR3 nucleotides: TGTGCCACCGGCCCTAGCGGGAGCTCAGATACGCAGTATTTT.

In DNA form, the CDR3 reads TGTGCCAGCAGCTTAGGGCAGGGGACGGGATCCTATAATTCACCCCTCCACTTT. This encodes CASSLGQGTGSYNSPLHF. The J gene is TRBJ1-6, the V gene TRBV7-6, with a tentative D call TRBD1 (6 bases). CDR1 and CDR2 from the germline V gene are SGHVS and FNYEAQ. Between the trimmed V and J ends, which lost 1 base and 1 base, there was a span of 14 bases. The CDR3 is made up of 18 amino acids.

The chain employs TRBV5-6 and TRBJ1-1; D possibly corresponds to TRBD1 (5 bases). V was shortened by 3 bases and J by 4 bases, with 13 bases between the two germline ends. This CDR3 spans 14 amino acids. Germline CDR1 is SGHDT and CDR2 is YYEEEE. The CDR3 region is CASSSFRGGTEAFF. CDR3 in DNA: TGTGCCAGCAGCTCGTTCCGGGGCGGCACTGAAGCTTTCTTT.

A few counts support this clonotype. V is TRBV12-3 or TRBV12-4 and J is TRBJ1-6; D possibly corresponds to TRBD1 (5 bases). The CDR3 contains 15 residues. With 6 bases removed from V and 10 bases from J, the gap between germline ends came to 19 bases. The CDR3 sequence is CASSPTGGSESPLHF. CDR3 nucleotides: TGTGCCAGCAGCCCAACTGGGGGGTCCGAGTCACCCCTCCACTTT.

The rearrangement joins TRBV20-1 to TRBJ2-2; 14 bases are a match to TRBD2. The CDR3 is 16 amino acids. The trim removed 5 bases at V and 3 bases at J, leaving 5 bases unmatched. Germline values: CDR1 DFQATT, CDR2 SNEGSKA (reference sequence). CDR3 bases: TGCAGTGCTCCCGAGACTAGCGGGAGGGACACCGGGGAGCTGTTTTTT. It yields the protein CSAPETSGRDTGELFF.

This clonotype was seen only a few times. The chain carries TRBV6-6 and TRBJ1-5; D possibly corresponds to TRBD1 (6 bases). V was clipped by 0 bases and J by 5 bases, with 17 bases between them. Germline V gene data show CDR1 as MNHNY and CDR2 as SVGAGI (reference sequence). The CDR3 is made up of 17 amino acids. CDR3 in DNA: TGTGCCAGCAGTTACTCTCAGGGGCGCGAGGAGGATCAGCCCCAGCATTTT. Protein: CASSYSQGREEDQPQHF.

The chain carries TRBV28 and TRBJ2-3; D possibly corresponds to TRBD2 (6 bases). The CDR3 length is 15 residues. CDR1 and CDR2 from the germline V gene are MDHEN and SYDVKM. The V and J ends lost 2 bases and 2 bases respectively, with 11 bases between them. CDR3 region: CASSLSSGFTDTQYF. CDR3 DNA: TGTGCCAGCAGTTTAAGTAGCGGCTTCACAGATACGCAGTATTTT. The full variable domain, in which reference TRBV28 and TRBJ2-3 provide the parts outside the CDR3, is DVKVTQSSRYLVKRTGEKVFLECVQDMDHENMFWYRQDPGLGLRLIYFSYDVKMKEKGDIPEGYSVSREKKERFSLILESASTNQTSMYLCASSLSSGFTDTQYFGPGTRLTVL.

This clonotype was seen more than once but under ten times. This sequence joins TRBV7-6 and TRBJ2-2; D is possibly TRBD2 (6 bases). V was cut by 7 bases and J by 0 bases, with 18 bases left in between. This CDR3 is built from 17 residues. Per the germline V gene, CDR1 is SGHVS and CDR2 is FNYEAQ. In nucleotides, the CDR3 is TGTGCCAGCAAGATCTCGGGGGATGGTCCGAACACCGGGGAGCTGTTTTTT. It codes for CASKISGDGPNTGELFF.

This clonotype was counted a few times. The gene calls are TRBV7-9 and TRBJ2-3; 7 bases align to TRBD2. The CDR3 is 15 amino acids. Germline trimming cut 5 bases from V and 7 bases from J; bases unmatched to any gene: 12. Per germline, CDR1 SEHNR and CDR2 FQNEAQ (reference sequence). The CDR3, as DNA: TGTGCCAGCAGCCCCCGATCGACTAGCTCGTATACGCAGTATTTT. This codes for CASSPRSTSSYTQYF.

This clonotype was counted between two and nine times. The chain links TRBV7-8 to TRBJ2-3; maybe TRBD1 (5 bases). CDR1 SGHVS and CDR2 FQNEAQ come from the germline V gene. Trimming took off 4 bases at V and 2 bases at J, with 10 bases between the two ends. CDR3 length equals 14 residues. CDR3 region: CASSSDRTTDTQYF. In nucleotides, the CDR3 is TGTGCCAGCAGCTCCGACAGAACCACAGATACGCAGTATTTT.

The V call is TRBV4-3, the J call TRBJ2-5; 8 bases agree with TRBD2. CDR3 length: 14 amino acids. Germline V gene sequence: CDR1 LGHNA, CDR2 YSLEER. Trimming removed 4 bases from V and 5 bases from J; junction bases left unmatched: 6. CDR3 residues: CASSRRGAGETQYF. CDR3 bases: TGCGCCAGCAGCCGGCGGGGGGCCGGGGAGACCCAGTACTTC.

The chain joins TRBV7-2 to TRBJ2-5; TRBD1 might be the D (6 bases). Germline V gene sequence: CDR1 SGHTA, CDR2 FQGNSA. The CDR3 has 15 residues. V lost 3 bases and J 1 base, leaving 12 bases between the germline ends. CDR3 in amino acids: CASSFRVGGQETQYF. The CDR3 DNA reads as TGTGCCAGCAGCTTCCGGGTAGGGGGCCAAGAGACCCAGTACTTC.

The genes are TRBV5-5 and TRBJ1-5; unclear D gene. V was clipped by 4 bases and J by 0 bases, with 11 bases between them. The CDR3 has 15 residues. Per the germline V gene, CDR1 is SGHKS and CDR2 is YYEKEE (reference sequence). CDR3 loop: CASSELLTSNQPQHF. Here the CDR3 DNA reads TGTGCCAGCAGCGAGCTTTTGACTAGCAATCAGCCCCAGCATTTT.

This clonotype was counted between two and nine times. The chain couples TRBV14 to TRBJ2-7, with D tentatively TRBD1 (7 bases). CDR1 and CDR2 from the germline V gene are SGHDN and FVKESK. The ends were cut back, 4 bases at V and 4 bases at J, with 14 bases in the middle. CDR3 length: 14 amino acids. The CDR3 loop reads CASSPLTGRYEQYF. CDR3 nucleotide sequence: TGTGCCAGCAGCCCGTTGACAGGGAGGTACGAGCAGTACTTC.

J is TRBJ2-5 and V is TRBV27; unclear D gene. CDR3 length equals 13 residues. CDR1 is MNHEY, CDR2 SMNVEV, per germline (reference sequence). V gave up 2 bases and J gave up 4 bases, with 8 bases separating them. The CDR3 nucleotides read TGTGCCAGCAGTTTAGCAGCCGCAGAGACCCAGTACTTC. It codes for CASSLAAAETQYF.

This clonotype has more than one count but fewer than ten. The chain carries TRBV7-8 and TRBJ1-1, with 7 nucleotides matching TRBD1. CDR1 and CDR2 (germline): SGHVS, FQNEAQ. J gave up 3 bases and V 6 bases, and 4 bases lay outside the gene matches. The CDR3 has 13 residues. The chain's CDR3 is CASSFDRDTEAFF. CDR3 in DNA: TGTGCCAGCAGTTTTGACAGGGACACTGAAGCTTTCTTT.

V is TRBV7-2 and J is TRBJ1-6; 7 nucleotides align to TRBD1. The CDR3 loop spans 14 amino acids. After removal of 4 bases from V and 8 bases from J, the junction contained 5 bases not matched to a gene. Germline values: CDR1 SGHTA, CDR2 FQGNSA. The CDR3 here is CASSWETGYSPLHF. The CDR3 DNA is TGTGCCAGCAGCTGGGAGACAGGGTATTCACCCCTCCACTTT.

This clonotype was seen a handful of times. V and J are TRBV7-2 and TRBJ2-5; 8 nucleotides line up with TRBD1. The ends lost 2 bases at V and 3 bases at J; junction bases unmatched: 5. In germline, CDR1 is SGHTA, CDR2 FQGNSA. This CDR3 has 15 residues. CDR3 sequence (DNA): TGTGCCAGCAGCTTATCGGCAGGGGGCGAAGAGACCCAGTACTTC. This sequence encodes CASSLSAGGEETQYF.

This clonotype occurred a few times. V and J are TRBV7-2 and TRBJ2-1, with TRBD2 identical over 8 bases. Germline values: CDR1 SGHTA, CDR2 FQGNSA. J lost 2 bases, V lost 4 bases, and 10 bases had no gene match. The CDR3 spans 17 residues. The CDR3 spells CASSSTLAGPPYNEQFF. CDR3 nucleotides: TGTGCCAGCAGCTCGACCTTAGCGGGGCCCCCCTACAATGAGCAGTTCTTC.

The chain employs TRBV7-2 and TRBJ2-5; D tentatively reads TRBD1 or TRBD2 (5 bases each). The V end was cut by 5 bases, the J end by 3 bases, with 7 bases between. Germline V gene data show CDR1 as SGHTA and CDR2 as FQGNSA. The CDR3 is made up of 12 amino acids. The CDR3 bases are TGTGCCAGCAGCAGGGGAGAAGAGACCCAGTACTTC. Translated, it gives CASSRGEETQYF.

The chain employs TRBV2 and TRBJ1-4; D is possibly TRBD1 (5 bases). The CDR3 runs 14 residues. CDR1 and CDR2 (germline): SNHLY, FYNNEI. Trimming left V 5 bases short and J 4 bases short, with 11 bases between. Written as DNA, the CDR3 is TGTGCCAGCAGTTCCGGGGCAGATAATGAAAAACTGTTTTTT. This translates into CASSSGADNEKLFF. Variable domain in full (rest from reference TRBV2 and TRBJ1-4): EPEVTQTPSHQVTQMGQEVILRCVPISNHLYFYWYRQILGQKVEFLVSFYNNEISEKSEIFDDQFSVERPDGSNFTLKIRSTKLEDSAMYFCASSSGADNEKLFFGSGTQLSVL.

This chain uses TRBV7-9 with TRBJ2-1; tentatively, D is TRBD1 or TRBD2 (5 bases each). Per germline, CDR1 SEHNR and CDR2 FQNEAQ (reference sequence). The length of the CDR3 is 15 residues. V lost 6 bases to trimming and J lost 2 bases, with 14 bases between them. The CDR3 reads CASSLRDLAYNEQFF. The CDR3 region has the DNA TGTGCCAGCAGTCTCCGGGACCTCGCCTACAATGAGCAGTTCTTC.

The CDR3 DNA follows: TGTGCCAGCAGAACTCTAGCGGGGCGCTACAATGAGCAGTTCTTC. Its protein is CASRTLAGRYNEQFF. The chain recombines TRBV7-2 with TRBJ2-1; 9 nucleotides match TRBD2. Germline CDR1 is SGHTA and CDR2 is FQGNSA. The CDR3 has 15 amino acids. V gave up 6 bases and J gave up 3 bases; unmatched junction bases: 6.

CDR3 in amino acids: CASTTPPSPLHF. The DNA of the CDR3 is TGTGCCAGCACCACACCGCCTTCACCCCTCCACTTT. The V and J genes are TRBV12-3 or TRBV12-4 and TRBJ1-6; D not certain. The CDR3 consists of 12 residues. Trimming took off 7 bases at V and 9 bases at J, with 10 bases between the two ends.

The J gene is TRBJ2-1, the V gene TRBV4-1; D possibly corresponds to TRBD2 (7 bases). Germline assignment: CDR1 MGHRA and CDR2 YSYEKL. Trimming took 0 bases from V and 7 from J, leaving 13 bases between them. CDR3 length equals 15 residues. The CDR3 reads CASSQDWGGRNEQFF. For the CDR3, the DNA is TGCGCCAGCAGCCAAGATTGGGGGGGGCGGAATGAGCAGTTCTTC.

J is TRBJ1-2 and V is TRBV28; D is ambiguous. This CDR3 spans 15 amino acids. Trimming stripped 6 bases from V and 2 bases from J, with 16 bases between. Germline CDR1 reads MDHEN; CDR2 reads SYDVKM. The CDR3 nucleotides are TGTGCCAGCAGGCCTTCCTTGGCAGGCAACTATGGCTACACCTTC. This codes for CASRPSLAGNYGYTF.

The chain combines TRBV7-8 with TRBJ2-7; TRBD1 or TRBD2 may be the D gene (6 bases each). Germline assignment: CDR1 SGHVS and CDR2 FQNEAQ. V dropped 4 bases and J dropped 3 bases, with 16 bases sitting between them. This CDR3 region has 15 residues. The CDR3 is CASSSPWGDIYEQYF. DNA of the CDR3: TGTGCCAGCAGCTCCCCTTGGGGGGACATCTACGAGCAGTACTTC. The whole variable domain, remainder taken from reference TRBV7-8 and TRBJ2-7, is GAGVSQSPRYKVAKRGQDVALRCDPISGHVSLFWYQQALGQGPEFLTYFQNEAQLDKSGLPSDRFFAERPEGSVSTLKIQRTQQEDSAVYLCASSSPWGDIYEQYFGPGTRLTVT.

This clonotype was seen a few times. The genes are TRBV7-6 and TRBJ2-7; TRBD2 is a possible D gene (5 bases). Germline CDR1 and CDR2: SGHVS and FNYEAQ. This CDR3 has 14 amino acids. Deletions cut 2 bases from V and 3 bases from J, with 11 bases between. CDR3 coding DNA: TGTGCCAGCAGCTTATCGGGGAACGACTACGAGCAGTACTTC. Protein product: CASSLSGNDYEQYF.

This clonotype was detected many times. The genes are TRBV4-1 and TRBJ2-1; tentatively, D is TRBD2 (5 bases). Per the germline V gene, CDR1 is MGHRA and CDR2 is YSYEKL. This CDR3 region has 16 residues. Deletions cut 4 bases from V and 3 bases from J, with 16 bases between. CDR3 bases: TGCGCCAGCAGCCTGCGGGCGGGTAGAAACTACAATGAGCAGTTCTTC. It codes for CASSLRAGRNYNEQFF.